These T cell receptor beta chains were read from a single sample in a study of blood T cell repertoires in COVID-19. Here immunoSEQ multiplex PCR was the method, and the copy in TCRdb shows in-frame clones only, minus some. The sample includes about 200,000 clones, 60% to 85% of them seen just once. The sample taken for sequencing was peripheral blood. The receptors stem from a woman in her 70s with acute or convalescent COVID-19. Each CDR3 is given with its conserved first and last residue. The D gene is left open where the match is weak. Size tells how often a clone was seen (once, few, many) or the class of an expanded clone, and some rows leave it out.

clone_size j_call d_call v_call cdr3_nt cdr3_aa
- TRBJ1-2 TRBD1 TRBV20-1 TGCAGTGCTAGTGCCAGGACAGGGGGATATGGCTACACCTTC CSASARTGGYGYTF
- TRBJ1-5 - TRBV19 TGTGCCAGTAGTATAGCCGGGTACGGGACGGGGAGGCGGCCCCAGCATTTT CASSIAGYGTGRRPQHF
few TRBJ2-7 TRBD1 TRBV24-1 TGTGCCACCAGTGCTCCAGCACAGGGGACCTACGAGCAGTACTTC CATSAPAQGTYEQYF
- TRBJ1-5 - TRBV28 TGTGCCAGCAGCTACGGGTCTCCGAGTGGTCAGCCCCAGCATTTT CASSYGSPSGQPQHF
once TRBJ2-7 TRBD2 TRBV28 TGTGCCAGCGTCCTTAGCGGGAACATTAACTACGAGCAGTACTTC CASVLSGNINYEQYF
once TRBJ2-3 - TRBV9 TGTGCCAGCAGCCCCCAGGGAGATACGCAGTATTTT CASSPQGDTQYF
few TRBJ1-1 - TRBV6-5 TGTGCCAGCCAGGGCGACACTGAAGCTTTCTTT CASQGDTEAFF
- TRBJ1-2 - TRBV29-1 TGCAGCGTGGGCGGGGGGGAAGGCTACACCTTC CSVGGGEGYTF
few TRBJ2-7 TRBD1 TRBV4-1 TGCGCCAGCAGCCAACAAGCCGGGACAGGCTACGAGCAGTACTTC CASSQQAGTGYEQYF
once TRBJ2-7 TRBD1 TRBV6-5 TGTGCCAGCACCCCTGGGACAGGGGCGACCTACGAGCAGTACTTC CASTPGTGATYEQYF
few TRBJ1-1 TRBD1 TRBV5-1 TGCGCCAGCAGCATGGGACAGGGGATTCGCGAAGCTTTCTTT CASSMGQGIREAFF
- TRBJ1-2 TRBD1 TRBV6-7 TGTGCCAGCGCAAAAGTCAGGGGGCGATATGGCTACACCTTC CASAKVRGRYGYTF
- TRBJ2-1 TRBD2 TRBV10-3 TGTGCCATCAGTTCACTAGCGGGAGGTTCCCACAATGAGCAGTTCTTC CAISSLAGGSHNEQFF
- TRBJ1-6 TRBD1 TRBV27 TGTGCCAGCAGTTTCCTCCGGACAGGGGGCTATTCACCCCTCCACTTT CASSFLRTGGYSPLHF
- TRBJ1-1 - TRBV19 TGTGCCAGTAGTATTTTGGGGCAGGAGGGGACTGAAGCTTTCTTT CASSILGQEGTEAFF
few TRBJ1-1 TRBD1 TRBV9 TGTGCCAGCAGCTTCGGACAGGGTGGAAACACTGAAGCTTTCTTT CASSFGQGGNTEAFF
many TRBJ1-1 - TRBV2 TGTGCCAGCGCCCAGATAGGGGTCAGGTCTTTCTTT CASAQIGVRSFF
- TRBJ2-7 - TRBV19 TGTGCCAGTAGTATTCGAGGAACAACCAGCTCCTACGAGCAGTACTTC CASSIRGTTSSYEQYF
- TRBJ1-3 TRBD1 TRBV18 TGTGCCAGCTCGATCACAGGGGATCGACGAAACACCATATATTTT CASSITGDRRNTIYF
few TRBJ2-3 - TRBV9 TGTGCCAGCAGCGCCGATCTAGCCACAGATACGCAGTATTTT CASSADLATDTQYF
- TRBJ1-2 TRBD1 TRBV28 TGTGCCAGCAGTTTTGTTTACGGGACAGGGGTCGACTATGGCTACACCTTC CASSFVYGTGVDYGYTF
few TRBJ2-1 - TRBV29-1 TGCAGCGTTGAAAGGAGGAATGAGCAGTTCTTC CSVERRNEQFF
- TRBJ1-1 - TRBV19 TGTGCCAGTAGCGCATTCACCGGGGGGGCCACTGAAGCTTTCTTT CASSAFTGGATEAFF
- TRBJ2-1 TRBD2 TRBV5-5 TGTGCCAGCAACCATGGAGTTTGGGAAGCGGGATCGTCCTACAATGAGCAGTTCTTC CASNHGVWEAGSSYNEQFF
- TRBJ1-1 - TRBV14 TGTGCCAGCAGCCAAGAACTTCGGGGGAACACTGAAGCTTTCTTT CASSQELRGNTEAFF
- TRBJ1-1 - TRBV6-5 TGTGCCAGCATTTCCCCGACCACAGGGACTGAAGCTTTCTTT CASISPTTGTEAFF
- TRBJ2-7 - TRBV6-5 TGTGCCAGCAGTCGTAGCGGCCTACCCTACGAGCAGTACTTC CASSRSGLPYEQYF
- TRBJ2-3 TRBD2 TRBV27 TGTGCCAGCAGATCCCCGGGGCGGGAGGGAGATACGCAGTATTTT CASRSPGREGDTQYF
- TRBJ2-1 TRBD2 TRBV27 TGTGCCAGCAGTACGATCTCACTAGCGGGAGGGAATGAGCAGTTCTTC CASSTISLAGGNEQFF
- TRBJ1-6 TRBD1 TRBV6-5 TGTGCCAGCAGTCGGGGGACAGGGCCTTCACCCCTCCACTTT CASSRGTGPSPLHF
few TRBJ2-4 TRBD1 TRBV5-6 TGTGCCAGCAGCCCTAGAGGACAGGATCTGAAAAACATTCAGTACTTC CASSPRGQDLKNIQYF
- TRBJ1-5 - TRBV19 TGTGCCAGTAGTCTCCTTGTCCAGAATCAGCCCCAGCATTTT CASSLLVQNQPQHF
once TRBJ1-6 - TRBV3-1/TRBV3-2 TGTGCCAGCAGCCCCCAGGCGTGGGGGGGGAAGTCACCCCTCCACTTT CASSPQAWGGKSPLHF
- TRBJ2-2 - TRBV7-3 TGTGCCAGCAGCTTAGGAGTCACGAACACCGGGGAGCTGTTTTTT CASSLGVTNTGELFF
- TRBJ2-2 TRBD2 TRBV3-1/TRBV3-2 TGTGCCAGCAGCCAAGCTGGCGGGAGCGGGTCCGGCACCGGGGAGCTGTTTTTT CASSQAGGSGSGTGELFF
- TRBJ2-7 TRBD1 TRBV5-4 TGTGCCAGCAGATCTAGGACAGGGACAGGATCCTACGAGCAGTACTTC CASRSRTGTGSYEQYF
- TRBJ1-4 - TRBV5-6 TGTGCCAGCAGCTTGGCCAGGGCCAATGAAAAACTGTTTTTT CASSLARANEKLFF
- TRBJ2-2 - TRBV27 TGTGCCAGCAGTCCCACAATGAACACCGGGGAGCTGTTTTTT CASSPTMNTGELFF
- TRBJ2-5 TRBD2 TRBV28 TGTGCCAGCAGCTCCGGACTAGCGGGGATCCAAGAGACCCAGTACTTC CASSSGLAGIQETQYF